This T cell receptor beta chain was profiled in a study of blood T cells in healthy people across ages. CDR3 length: 14 amino acids. Germline V gene lookup returns CDR1 SGHRS and CDR2 YFSETQ. Trimming took off 4 bases at V and 6 bases at J, with 16 bases between the two ends. Study-wide results and caveats: Any conclusive comparison of naive versus antigen-experienced cells was prevented by using unsorted PBMCs.

This clonotype has at least ten counts. The antigen is not known. Alongside a J-beta primer mix, a sample-barcoded 5' primer served in a second PCR lasting roughly 6 to 11 cycles. Each cDNA molecule received a tag from a template-switch adaptor that had 12 random nucleotides. MiXCR was run by TCRdb on the 5' RACE reads, yielding one entry per CDR3 protein. This table holds roughly 680,000 distinct CDR3 sequences, approximately 52% found once. Sequenced: blood. The sequence derives from a woman of 80 years or more in good health. The gene calls are TRBV5-1 and TRBJ1-2; D is unclear. DNA of the CDR3: TGCGCCAGCAGCCGTACTTCCCTCGGAAATGGCTACACCTTC. Amino acids: CASSRTSLGNGYTF.